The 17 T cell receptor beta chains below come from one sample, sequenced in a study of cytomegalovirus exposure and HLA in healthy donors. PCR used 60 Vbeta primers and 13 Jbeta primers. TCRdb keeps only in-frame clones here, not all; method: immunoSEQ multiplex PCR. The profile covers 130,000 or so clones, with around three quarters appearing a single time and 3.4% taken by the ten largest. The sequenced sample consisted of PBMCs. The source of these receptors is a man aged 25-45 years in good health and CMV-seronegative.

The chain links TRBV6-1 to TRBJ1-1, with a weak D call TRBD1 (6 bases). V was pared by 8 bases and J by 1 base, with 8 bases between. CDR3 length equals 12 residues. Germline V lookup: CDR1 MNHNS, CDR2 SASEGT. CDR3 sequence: CASFRGNTEAFF. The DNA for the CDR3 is TGTGCCAGCTTCAGGGGGAACACTGAAGCTTTCTTT.

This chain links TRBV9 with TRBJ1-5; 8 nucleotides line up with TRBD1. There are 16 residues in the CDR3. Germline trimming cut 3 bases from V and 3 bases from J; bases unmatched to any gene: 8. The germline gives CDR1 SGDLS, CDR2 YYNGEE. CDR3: CASSAFPGGINQPQHF. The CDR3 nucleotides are TGTGCCAGCAGCGCCTTCCCAGGGGGCATCAATCAGCCCCAGCATTTT.

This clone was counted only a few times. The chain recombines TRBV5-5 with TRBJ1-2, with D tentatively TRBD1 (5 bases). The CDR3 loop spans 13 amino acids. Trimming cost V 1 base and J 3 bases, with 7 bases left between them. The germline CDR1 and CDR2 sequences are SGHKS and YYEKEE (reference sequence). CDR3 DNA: TGTGCCAGCAGCTTGCAGGGTGACTATGGCTACACCTTC. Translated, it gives CASSLQGDYGYTF.

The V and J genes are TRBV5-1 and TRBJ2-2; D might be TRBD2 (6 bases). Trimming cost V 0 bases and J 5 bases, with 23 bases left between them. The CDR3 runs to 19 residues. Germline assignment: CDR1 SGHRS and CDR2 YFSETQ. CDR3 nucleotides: TGCGCCAGCAGCTTGGGGACCGGGCCGGTTGCGGGAATTACCGGGGAGCTGTTTTTT. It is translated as CASSLGTGPVAGITGELFF.

This chain's CDR3 is CSVERGTSQNYEQYF. CDR3 nucleotide sequence: TGCAGCGTTGAACGGGGAACTAGCCAAAACTACGAGCAGTACTTC. The chain joins TRBV29-1 to TRBJ2-7; D perhaps matches TRBD2 (6 bases). Trimming took off 2 bases at V and 3 bases at J, with 17 bases between the two ends. CDR1 is SQVTM, CDR2 ANQGSEA, per germline. The CDR3 is 15 residues long.

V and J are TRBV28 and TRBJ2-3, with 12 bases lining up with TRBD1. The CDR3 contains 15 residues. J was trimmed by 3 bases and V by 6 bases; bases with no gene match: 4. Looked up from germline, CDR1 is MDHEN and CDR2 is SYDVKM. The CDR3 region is CASRAGQGATDTQYF. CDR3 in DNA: TGTGCCAGCAGGGCGGGACAGGGGGCAACAGATACGCAGTATTTT. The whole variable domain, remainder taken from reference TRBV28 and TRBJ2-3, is DVKVTQSSRYLVKRTGEKVFLECVQDMDHENMFWYRQDPGLGLRLIYFSYDVKMKEKGDIPEGYSVSREKKERFSLILESASTNQTSMYLCASRAGQGATDTQYFGPGTRLTVL.

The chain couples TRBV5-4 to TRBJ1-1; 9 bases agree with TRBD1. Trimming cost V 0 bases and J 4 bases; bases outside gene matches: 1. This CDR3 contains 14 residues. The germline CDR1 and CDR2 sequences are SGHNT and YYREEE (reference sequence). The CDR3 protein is CASSLETGGTEAFF. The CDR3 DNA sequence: TGTGCCAGCAGCTTGGAGACAGGGGGCACTGAAGCTTTCTTT.

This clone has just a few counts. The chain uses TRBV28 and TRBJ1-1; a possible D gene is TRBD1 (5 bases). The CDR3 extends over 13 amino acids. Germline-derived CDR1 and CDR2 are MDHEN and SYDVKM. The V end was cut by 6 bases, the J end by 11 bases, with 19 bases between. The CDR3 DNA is TGTGCCAGCAGACTAGTGGGGGAGGGAGGCGCTTTCTTT. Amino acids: CASRLVGEGGAFF.

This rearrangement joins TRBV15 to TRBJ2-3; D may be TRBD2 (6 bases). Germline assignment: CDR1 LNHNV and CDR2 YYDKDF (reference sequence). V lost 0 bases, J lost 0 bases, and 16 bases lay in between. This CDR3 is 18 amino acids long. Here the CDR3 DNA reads TGTGCCACCAGCAGAGATGAATGGCTAGCGTTAAGCACAGATACGCAGTATTTT. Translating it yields CATSRDEWLALSTDTQYF.

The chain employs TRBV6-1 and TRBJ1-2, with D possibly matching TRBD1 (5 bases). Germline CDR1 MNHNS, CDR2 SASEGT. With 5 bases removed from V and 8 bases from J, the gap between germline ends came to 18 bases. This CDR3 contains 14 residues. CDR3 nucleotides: TGTGCCAGCAGTCTCCAGGGATCTGATTGGGGCTACACCTTC. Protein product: CASSLQGSDWGYTF.

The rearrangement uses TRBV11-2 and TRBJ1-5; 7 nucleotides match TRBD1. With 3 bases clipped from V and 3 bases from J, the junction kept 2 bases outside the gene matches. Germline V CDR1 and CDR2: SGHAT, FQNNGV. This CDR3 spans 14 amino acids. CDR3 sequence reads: CASSLGQNNQPQHF. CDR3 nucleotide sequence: TGTGCCAGCAGCTTGGGACAGAACAATCAGCCCCAGCATTTT.

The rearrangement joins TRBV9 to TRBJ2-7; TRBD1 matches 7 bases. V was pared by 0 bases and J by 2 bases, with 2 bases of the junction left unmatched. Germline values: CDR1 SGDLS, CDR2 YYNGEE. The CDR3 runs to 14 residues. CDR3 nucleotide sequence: TGTGCCAGCAGCGTAGAGGGGGCAACCTACGAGCAGTACTTC. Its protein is CASSVEGATYEQYF.

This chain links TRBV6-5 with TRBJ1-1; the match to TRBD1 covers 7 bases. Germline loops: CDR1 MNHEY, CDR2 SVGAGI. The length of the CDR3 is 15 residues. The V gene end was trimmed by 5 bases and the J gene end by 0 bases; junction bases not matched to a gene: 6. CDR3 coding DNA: TGTGCCAGCAGTCTAATAACAGGGGTGAACACTGAAGCTTTCTTT. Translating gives CASSLITGVNTEAFF.

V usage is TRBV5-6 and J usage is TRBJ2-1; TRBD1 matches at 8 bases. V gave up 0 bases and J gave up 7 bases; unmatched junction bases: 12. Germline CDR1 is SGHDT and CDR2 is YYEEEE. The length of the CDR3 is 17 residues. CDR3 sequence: CASSLVARDRMLNEQFF. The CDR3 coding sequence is TGTGCCAGCAGCTTGGTGGCCCGGGACAGGATGCTTAATGAGCAGTTCTTC.

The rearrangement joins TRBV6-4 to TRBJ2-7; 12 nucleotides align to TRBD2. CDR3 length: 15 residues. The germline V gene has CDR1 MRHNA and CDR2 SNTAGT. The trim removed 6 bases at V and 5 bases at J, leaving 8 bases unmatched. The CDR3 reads CASSPTTSGSDEQYF. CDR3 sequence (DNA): TGTGCCAGCAGCCCCACGACTAGCGGGAGCGACGAGCAGTACTTC.

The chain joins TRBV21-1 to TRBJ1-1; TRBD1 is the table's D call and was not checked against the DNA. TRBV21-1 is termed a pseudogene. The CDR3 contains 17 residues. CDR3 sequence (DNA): TGTGCCAGCATCAAACGACCAAGGGGGCTGGTGGACACTGAAGCTTTCTTT. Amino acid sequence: CASIKRPRGLVDTEAFF.

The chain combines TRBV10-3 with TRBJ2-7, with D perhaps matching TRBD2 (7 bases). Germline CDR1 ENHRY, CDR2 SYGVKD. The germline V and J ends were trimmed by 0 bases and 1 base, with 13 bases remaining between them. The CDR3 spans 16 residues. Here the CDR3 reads CAISESGGRGSYEQYF. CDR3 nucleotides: TGTGCCATCAGTGAGTCGGGGGGGCGCGGGTCCTACGAGCAGTACTTC.